The source of this TCR beta chain is a study of CD8 T cells in Susac syndrome. The CDR3 length is 13 residues. Trimming left V 1 base short and J 2 bases short, with 5 bases between. RNA, at about 0.45 to 1 ug, was reverse transcribed with random hexamers. TCRdb reprocessed the immunoSEQ multiplex PCR reads with MiXCR, giving one entry per CDR3 protein. The sample contains 250,000 to 350,000 distinct CDR3 sequences, 85% of which appear only once. Sequencing of TCR beta was performed on blood CD8+ and CD4+ T cells. Treatment-naive patients with stable or active relapsing-remitting disease were the multiple sclerosis controls.

Source material: CD8+ T cells from PBMCs. This receptor was obtained from a human donor with multiple sclerosis. The V call is TRBV12-3 or TRBV12-4, the J call TRBJ1-2, with no clear D. Here the CDR3 reads CASSLGWNYGYTF. CDR3 nucleotides: TGTGCCAGCAGTTTAGGGTGGAACTATGGCTACACCTTC.